These 29 T cell receptor beta chains came from one sample sequenced in a study of cytomegalovirus exposure and HLA in healthy donors. With 60 Vbeta and 13 Jbeta primers, the PCR was carried out. The data were produced by immunoSEQ multiplex PCR, yet TCRdb's version contains in-frame clones alone and is incomplete. There are 110,000 to 150,000 clones in the sample; around four fifths occur only once, and roughly 3.5% lies in the top ten. The sample comprised PBMCs. All receptors come from a male donor in good health and CMV-seronegative.

The chain has TRBV6-5 and TRBJ2-7, with a weak D call TRBD1 (6 bases). V shed 6 bases and J shed 1 base, with 13 bases lying between them. Germline V gene sequence: CDR1 MNHEY, CDR2 SVGAGI. There are 14 residues in the CDR3. The CDR3 DNA sequence: TGTGCCAGCAGAAAAAAGACAGGATCCTACGAGCAGTACTTC. Its protein is CASRKKTGSYEQYF.

The chain carries TRBV6-5 and TRBJ2-5, with 7 nucleotides matching TRBD1. The CDR3 length is 13 residues. Trimming at V came to 6 bases and at J to 2 bases, leaving 3 bases not matched to a gene. Germline loops: CDR1 MNHEY, CDR2 SVGAGI. The CDR3 is CASSRTGQETQYF. The CDR3, as DNA: TGTGCCAGCAGCAGGACAGGACAAGAGACCCAGTACTTC.

The rearrangement links TRBV4-1 to TRBJ2-5, with 8 bases identical to TRBD1. V gave up 1 base and J gave up 5 bases; unmatched junction bases: 3. Germline-derived CDR1 and CDR2 are MGHRA and YSYEKL. The CDR3 spans 14 residues. The CDR3 coding sequence is TGCGCCAGCAGCCAAGGACAGGGGATCGAGACCCAGTACTTC. Its translation is CASSQGQGIETQYF.

In this sample, this clone turned up once. J is TRBJ2-3 and V is TRBV5-6, with TRBD2 matching over 14 bases. This CDR3 is built from 17 residues. Trimming cost V 6 bases and J 2 bases; bases outside gene matches: 8. CDR1 and CDR2 from the germline V gene are SGHDT and YYEEEE. CDR3 sequence (DNA): TGTGCCAGCACTGGGACTAGCGGGAGTCCGAACACAGATACGCAGTATTTT. Translated: CASTGTSGSPNTDTQYF.

The V gene is TRBV4-3, the J gene TRBJ1-4; tentative D call: TRBD1 (5 bases). The length of the CDR3 is 17 residues. Germline-derived CDR1 and CDR2 are LGHNA and YSLEER. Trimming took off 0 bases at V and 2 bases at J, with 13 bases between the two ends. Here the CDR3 DNA reads TGCGCCAGCAGCCAAGAGTTCGGGGGTAGCACTAATGAAAAACTGTTTTTT. Amino acid sequence: CASSQEFGGSTNEKLFF.

The chain joins TRBV7-2 to TRBJ1-1; perhaps TRBD1 as D (5 bases). The CDR3 covers 15 residues. V was clipped by 1 base and J by 4 bases, with 13 bases between them. The germline V gene encodes CDR1 SGHTA and CDR2 FQGNSA. CDR3 nucleotides: TGTGCCAGCAGCTTAGAGGCGGGGGGGGGCACTGAAGCTTTCTTT. Encoded protein: CASSLEAGGGTEAFF.

This clone was seen more than once but under ten times. The rearrangement joins TRBV19 to TRBJ1-1, with a possible D match to TRBD1 (6 bases). The V gene lost 6 bases and the J gene lost 4 bases, with 21 bases spanning the gap. CDR1 is LNHDA and CDR2 is SQIVND in the germline V gene (reference sequence). The CDR3 has 16 residues. The CDR3 DNA reads as TGTGCCAGTAGCCCCGCCCTGGGGGCCCCTAGCACTGAAGCTTTCTTT. Translation: CASSPALGAPSTEAFF.

This clone has only a few counts. CDR3 in DNA: TGTGCCAGCAGTGTTCAGGGGGAAAAACTGTTTTTT. Its translation is CASSVQGEKLFF. The chain carries TRBV28 and TRBJ1-4; weak D call: TRBD1 (6 bases). The germline gives CDR1 MDHEN, CDR2 SYDVKM. The ends were cut back, 5 bases at V and 8 bases at J, with 9 bases in the middle. The length of the CDR3 is 12 residues.

The gene calls are TRBV27 and TRBJ2-7; 7 bases are shared with TRBD1. The CDR3 covers 15 residues. The V gene's germline CDR1 is MNHEY and CDR2 SMNVEV (reference sequence). The ends lost 4 bases at V and 3 bases at J; junction bases unmatched: 9. The chain's CDR3 is CASSYTDREVYEQYF. CDR3 bases: TGTGCCAGCAGTTACACTGACAGGGAAGTCTACGAGCAGTACTTC.

The chain combines TRBV6-6 with TRBJ2-7; D remains unclear. Germline lookup yields CDR1 MNHNY and CDR2 SVGAGI (reference sequence). Trimming cost V 2 bases and J 3 bases, with 14 bases left between them. The CDR3 has 15 residues. CDR3 sequence reads: CASSYANSRLYEQYF. CDR3 nucleotide sequence: TGTGCCAGCAGTTACGCCAACTCCCGACTCTACGAGCAGTACTTC.

The V and J genes are TRBV29-1 and TRBJ1-1, with a possible D match to TRBD1 (5 bases). The germline V gene has CDR1 SQVTM and CDR2 ANQGSEA. This CDR3 is built from 15 residues. The ends were cut back, 1 base at V and 4 bases at J, with 16 bases in the middle. The CDR3 coding sequence is TGCAGCGTTGAAGTCTCTCGGGGGAGGGTCACTGAAGCTTTCTTT. This gives the protein CSVEVSRGRVTEAFF.

This clone appeared once. The chain combines TRBV6-1 with TRBJ1-1; no reliable D call. CDR1 is MNHNS, CDR2 SASEGT, per germline. V was pared by 4 bases and J by 8 bases, with 14 bases between. This CDR3 comprises 13 residues. The CDR3 sequence: CASSVLVGLEAFF. CDR3 DNA: TGTGCCAGCAGTGTCTTGGTCGGGTTAGAAGCTTTCTTT.

This sequence joins TRBV11-3 and TRBJ1-1; D is undetermined. V was shortened by 1 base and J by 1 base, with 4 bases between the two germline ends. This CDR3 region has 13 residues. Germline V gives CDR1 SGHNT, CDR2 YENEEA. CDR3 region: CASSLGRNTEAFF. DNA of the CDR3: TGTGCCAGCAGCTTAGGGAGGAACACTGAAGCTTTCTTT.

This rearrangement joins TRBV27 to TRBJ2-2; 14 bases align to TRBD2. The CDR3 has 17 residues. Losses at the gene ends were 3 bases for V and 5 bases for J; bases not matched to a gene: 5. Germline CDR1 MNHEY, CDR2 SMNVEV (reference sequence). The CDR3 spells CASSFVTSGRGTGELFF. The DNA of the CDR3 is TGTGCCAGCAGTTTTGTGACTAGCGGGAGGGGTACCGGGGAGCTGTTTTTT.

The V call is TRBV6-4, the J call TRBJ2-3; possibly TRBD2 for D (7 bases). This CDR3 is built from 15 residues. Germline CDR1 MRHNA, CDR2 SNTAGT. Trimming pared 2 bases from V and 1 base from J, leaving 10 bases between. CDR3 loop: CASSDGEGGTDTQYF. The CDR3 DNA follows: TGTGCCAGCAGTGACGGGGAGGGGGGCACAGATACGCAGTATTTT.

J is TRBJ2-6 and V is TRBV7-6; D is perhaps TRBD1 (6 bases). This CDR3 has 18 residues. In germline, CDR1 is SGHVS, CDR2 FNYEAQ. Trimming took 4 bases from V and 1 from J, leaving 17 bases between them. Written as DNA, the CDR3 is TGTGCCAGCAGCTCATCTACCGGGACACCATCTGGGGCCAACGTCCTGACTTTC. It codes for CASSSSTGTPSGANVLTF. Based on the CDR3 plus reference TRBV7-6 and TRBJ2-6, the full variable domain is GAGVSQSPRYKVTKRGQDVALRCDPISGHVSLYWYRQALGQGPEFLTYFNYEAQQDKSGLPNDRFSAERPEGSISTLTIQRTEQRDSAMYRCASSSSTGTPSGANVLTFGAGSRLTVL.

The rearrangement uses TRBV29-1 and TRBJ2-1, with 7 bases aligning to TRBD2. The CDR3 runs 15 residues. The germline gives CDR1 SQVTM, CDR2 ANQGSEA. Trimming removed 5 bases from V and 1 base from J; junction bases left unmatched: 8. DNA of the CDR3: TGCAGCGTTATCTTAGGGACTAAGTCCTACAATGAGCAGTTCTTC. Translated: CSVILGTKSYNEQFF.

As to this clone: Other DNA sequences within the sample encode an identical CDR3. This rearrangement joins TRBV6-5 to TRBJ1-5, with 7 bases identical to TRBD1. The CDR3 loop spans 13 amino acids. V was pared by 0 bases and J by 7 bases, with 0 bases of the junction left unmatched. Germline values: CDR1 MNHEY, CDR2 SVGAGI. For the CDR3, the DNA is TGTGCCAGCAGTTACTCCAGGGGGCAGCCCCAGCATTTT. Protein: CASSYSRGQPQHF.

The table lists this clone with a count of one. The chain combines TRBV11-3 with TRBJ2-1, with D possibly matching TRBD1 (5 bases). V was pared by 2 bases and J by 6 bases, with 11 bases between. Germline loops: CDR1 SGHNT, CDR2 YENEEA. The CDR3 covers 14 residues. CDR3 protein: CASSLTPGSNEQFF. In nucleotides, the CDR3 is TGTGCCAGCAGCTTAACCCCAGGGTCCAATGAGCAGTTCTTC.

The chain recombines TRBV19 with TRBJ1-3, with 12 positions matching TRBD1. The CDR3 runs 16 residues. Germline CDR1 LNHDA, CDR2 SQIVND (reference sequence). Trimming took 7 bases from V and 1 from J; bases not matched to a gene: 5. Here the CDR3 DNA reads TGTGCCAGTAAGGGACAGGGGGCTTCGTCTGGAAACACCATATATTTT. This translates into CASKGQGASSGNTIYF. Using reference TRBV19 and TRBJ1-3 for the parts outside the CDR3, the full variable domain is DGGITQSPKYLFRKEGQNVTLSCEQNLNHDAMYWYRQDPGQGLRLIYYSQIVNDFQKGDIAEGYSVSREKKESFPLTVTSAQKNPTAFYLCASKGQGASSGNTIYFGEGSWLTVV.

The CDR3 DNA is TGTGCCAGCAGTGAAGGTGGACTAGCGGGGGGGCCGGTGGGTGAGCAGTTCTTC. Its protein product is CASSEGGLAGGPVGEQFF. V usage is TRBV6-1 and J usage is TRBJ2-1, with TRBD2 matching 15 bases. The CDR3 totals 18 residues. The germline V gene has CDR1 MNHNS and CDR2 SASEGT. V dropped 1 base and J dropped 9; count of bases not matched to a gene: 10.

This chain joins TRBV28 and TRBJ2-6; no definite D call. The CDR3 consists of 16 residues. From germline, CDR1 is MDHEN and CDR2 SYDVKM. The ends were cut back, 7 bases at V and 1 base at J, with 14 bases in the middle. This CDR3 reads CASTLRVESGANVLTF. CDR3 nucleotide sequence: TGTGCCAGCACCCTTCGGGTAGAATCTGGGGCCAACGTCCTGACTTTC.

J is TRBJ2-7 and V is TRBV7-6; 9 nucleotides match TRBD1. The CDR3 loop spans 14 amino acids. J lost 5 bases, V lost 5 bases, and 7 bases had no gene match. Germline V gene data show CDR1 as SGHVS and CDR2 as FNYEAQ. The CDR3 is CASSRGTGYNEQYF. CDR3 nucleotide sequence: TGTGCCAGCAGCCGCGGGACAGGGTACAACGAGCAGTACTTC.

This clone has only one observation. The chain combines TRBV5-1 with TRBJ1-3; 7 bases map to TRBD1. V was pared by 2 bases and J by 3 bases, with 8 bases of the junction left unmatched. This CDR3 is built from 16 residues. Germline CDR1 and CDR2: SGHRS and YFSETQ. In DNA, the CDR3 is TGCGCCAGCAGCTTCCAGACAGGGCTGGTTGGAAACACCATATATTTT. It codes for CASSFQTGLVGNTIYF. The variable domain in full, with the rest retrieved from reference TRBV5-1 and TRBJ1-3, is KAGVTQTPRYLIKTRGQQVTLSCSPISGHRSVSWYQQTPGQGLQFLFEYFSETQRNKGNFPGRFSGRQFSNSRSEMNVSTLELGDSALYLCASSFQTGLVGNTIYFGEGSWLTVV.

The chain uses TRBV5-5 and TRBJ2-7, with 8 positions matching TRBD1. The CDR3 has 15 residues. Germline V gives CDR1 SGHKS, CDR2 YYEKEE (reference sequence). J was trimmed by 3 bases and V by 3 bases; bases with no gene match: 8. DNA for the CDR3: TGTGCCAGCAGCTGGGAGACAGGGGCGCTCTACGAGCAGTACTTC. Its translation: CASSWETGALYEQYF.

With respect to this clone: The junction does not match germline at one end; this may be a read error. V usage is TRBV11-2 and J usage is TRBJ2-6; D is possibly TRBD1 (5 bases). This CDR3 comprises 14 residues. The V gene's germline CDR1 is SGHAT and CDR2 FQNNGV. In DNA, the CDR3 is TGTGCCAGCAGCCCGCTGGCTGGGGCCAACATCCTGACTTTC. Protein sequence: CASSPLAGANILTF. The full variable domain, its missing parts supplied by reference TRBV11-2 and TRBJ2-6, is EAGVAQSPRYKIIEKRQSVAFWCNPISGHATLYWYQQILGQGPKLLIQFQNNGVVDDSQLPKDRFSAERLKGVDSTLKIQPAKLEDSAVYLCASSPLAGANILTFGAGSRLTVL.

This clone was counted a single time. The chain combines TRBV6-1 with TRBJ1-5; D unclear. The CDR3 has 18 amino acids. V was trimmed by 0 bases and J by 0 bases, leaving 15 bases between them. CDR1 is MNHNS and CDR2 is SASEGT in the germline V gene. The CDR3 region is CASSEAWLSVYSNQPQHF. The CDR3 DNA sequence: TGTGCCAGCAGTGAAGCGTGGCTCAGTGTTTATAGCAATCAGCCCCAGCATTTT.

The chain uses TRBV7-2 and TRBJ2-2; D might be TRBD2 (5 bases). The V gene's germline CDR1 is SGHTA and CDR2 FQGNSA. Trimming stripped 2 bases from V and 6 bases from J, with 19 bases between. The CDR3 is 17 residues long. The chain's CDR3 is CASSLLILSGVPGELFF. The CDR3 DNA is TGTGCCAGCAGCTTACTCATCTTATCCGGGGTCCCCGGGGAGCTGTTTTTT.

V is TRBV7-2 and J is TRBJ1-5; 11 bases fit TRBD1. Looked up from germline, CDR1 is SGHTA and CDR2 is FQGNSA. The junction had 1 base not matched to a gene; V was cut back by 5 bases and J by 4 bases. The CDR3 contains 14 residues. CDR3 DNA sequence: TGTGCCAGCAGCGGGACAGGGGGAAATCAGCCCCAGCATTTT. Translating it yields CASSGTGGNQPQHF.